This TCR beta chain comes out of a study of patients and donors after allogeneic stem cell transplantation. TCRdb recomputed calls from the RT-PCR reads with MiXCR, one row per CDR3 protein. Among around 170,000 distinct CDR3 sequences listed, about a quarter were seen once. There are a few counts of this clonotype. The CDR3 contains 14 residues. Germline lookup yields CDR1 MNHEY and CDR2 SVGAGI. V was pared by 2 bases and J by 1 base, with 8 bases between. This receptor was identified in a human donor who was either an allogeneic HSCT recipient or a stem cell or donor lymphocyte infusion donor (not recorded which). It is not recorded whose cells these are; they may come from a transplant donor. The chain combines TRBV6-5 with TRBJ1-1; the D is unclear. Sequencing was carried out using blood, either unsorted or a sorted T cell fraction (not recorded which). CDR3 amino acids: CASSYPNANTEAFF. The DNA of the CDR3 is TGTGCCAGCAGTTACCCAAATGCGAACACTGAAGCTTTCTTT.